The subject of this entry is one TCR beta chain. The entry originates in a study of T cells after yellow fever vaccination. Germline-derived CDR1 and CDR2 are SGHRS and YFSETQ. CDR3 length equals 16 residues. V shed 0 bases and J shed 4 bases, with 14 bases lying between them. In TCRdb, the 5' RACE reads were re-called with MiXCR into one record per CDR3 protein. The table includes 500,000 to 650,000 distinct CDR3 sequences, approximately 16% detected once. Sequenced here: PBMCs, sampled 5 to 6 days after the first yellow fever vaccination. This sequence was found in a man between 18 and 29 years old who received the YFV17D yellow fever vaccine. V gene TRBV5-1 combines with J gene TRBJ2-1; D unresolved. Here the CDR3 reads CASSLVGRAAYNEQFF. The CDR3 DNA is TGCGCCAGCAGCTTGGTCGGCCGTGCAGCTTACAATGAGCAGTTCTTC.